These 26 T cell receptor beta chains originate from one sample sequenced in a study of T cells after yellow fever vaccination. MiXCR, applied by TCRdb to the 5' RACE reads, yields one record per CDR3 protein. The sample records over 300,000 distinct CDR3 sequences, over 4% being singletons. The material sequenced was PBMCs, taken 5 days after the yellow fever booster vaccination. These receptors came from a young man who received the YFV17D yellow fever vaccine.

The rearrangement uses TRBV5-1 and TRBJ2-3; tentative D call: TRBD2 (5 bases). The CDR3 consists of 13 residues. Trimming shortened V by 2 bases and J by 5 bases, and 9 bases separated the two germline ends. Germline CDR1 SGHRS, CDR2 YFSETQ. The CDR3 is CASSLPGEDTQYF. The CDR3 coding sequence is TGCGCCAGCAGCTTACCCGGGGAAGATACGCAGTATTTT.

This clonotype was detected a few times. J is TRBJ1-2 and V is TRBV4-1; D perhaps matches TRBD1 (6 bases). The length of the CDR3 is 15 residues. V lost 0 bases, J lost 4 bases, and 12 bases lay in between. CDR1 is MGHRA and CDR2 is YSYEKL in the germline V gene. The CDR3 nucleotides read TGCGCCAGCAGCCAAGATCACAGGGATGGCTATGGCTACACCTTC. Its translation: CASSQDHRDGYGYTF.

The J gene is TRBJ2-4, the V gene TRBV4-3, with no clear D. V dropped 2 bases and J dropped 5 bases, with 10 bases sitting between them. CDR3 length: 14 residues. CDR1 and CDR2 from the germline V gene are LGHNA and YSLEER. Here the CDR3 reads CASSQNWVENIQYF. DNA of the CDR3: TGCGCCAGCAGCCAAAACTGGGTCGAAAACATTCAGTACTTC.

The rearrangement joins TRBV11-2 to TRBJ2-3; 7 bases line up with TRBD1. CDR3 length: 18 residues. V dropped 1 base and J dropped 2; count of bases not matched to a gene: 12. Germline CDR1 and CDR2: SGHAT and FQNNGV. The CDR3 coding sequence is TGTGCCAGCAGCTTAGGGGTCAACAGGGGAAGGTCCACAGATACGCAGTATTTT. Protein: CASSLGVNRGRSTDTQYF.

Many counts were recorded for this clonotype. The genes are TRBV11-2 and TRBJ1-3; D unresolved. There are 12 residues in the CDR3. Germline CDR1 SGHAT, CDR2 FQNNGV. Trimming left V 3 bases short and J 5 bases short, with 5 bases between. The CDR3 loop reads CASSFWRNTIYF. The CDR3 nucleotides read TGTGCCAGCAGCTTTTGGAGAAACACCATATATTTT. Based on the CDR3 plus reference TRBV11-2 and TRBJ1-3, the full variable domain is EAGVAQSPRYKIIEKRQSVAFWCNPISGHATLYWYQQILGQGPKLLIQFQNNGVVDDSQLPKDRFSAERLKGVDSTLKIQPAKLEDSAVYLCASSFWRNTIYFGEGSWLTVV.

The chain combines TRBV18 with TRBJ1-1; a possible D gene is TRBD1 (5 bases). The V gene's germline CDR1 is KGHSH and CDR2 LQKENI. Trimming took 3 bases from V and 5 from J, leaving 16 bases between them. This CDR3 contains 15 residues. The chain's CDR3 is CASSPFPGGETEAFF. The CDR3, as DNA: TGTGCCAGCTCACCGTTCCCGGGGGGGGAAACTGAAGCTTTCTTT.

J is TRBJ2-3 and V is TRBV29-1; D is ambiguous. V was clipped by 7 bases and J by 2 bases, with 16 bases between them. Germline V gene sequence: CDR1 SQVTM, CDR2 ANQGSEA. The CDR3 length is 14 residues. The CDR3, as DNA: TGCAGCGGGCGGACCGCTTACCCCACAGATACGCAGTATTTT. This encodes CSGRTAYPTDTQYF.

The chain links TRBV7-2 to TRBJ2-1; TRBD2 might be the D (7 bases). This CDR3 is built from 15 residues. The V and J ends lost 2 bases and 5 bases respectively, with 13 bases between them. Germline V CDR1 and CDR2: SGHTA, FQGNSA. CDR3 sequence (DNA): TGTGCCAGCAGCTTATGGGGGGGCCCCAACAATGAGCAGTTCTTC. It codes for CASSLWGGPNNEQFF.

This clonotype was observed a handful of times. The chain uses TRBV24-1 and TRBJ1-5; no definite D call. Trimming cost V 3 bases and J 4 bases, with 6 bases left between them. Looked up from germline, CDR1 is KGHDR and CDR2 is SFDVKD. The CDR3 is 13 residues long. CDR3 protein: CATSDVRNQPQHF. DNA for the CDR3: TGTGCCACCAGTGATGTGCGTAATCAGCCCCAGCATTTT.

In this sample, this clonotype turned up a few times. The chain has TRBV20-1 and TRBJ1-4; TRBD1 is a possible D gene (6 bases). The germline CDR1 and CDR2 sequences are DFQATT and SNEGSKA (reference sequence). Trimming left V 0 bases short and J 3 bases short, with 11 bases between. CDR3 length: 15 amino acids. CDR3 bases: TGCAGTGCTAGAGATCCCAGGGGATCTAATGAAAAACTGTTTTTT. Translated: CSARDPRGSNEKLFF.

This clonotype was counted only a few times. The V call is TRBV28, the J call TRBJ1-2; 8 nucleotides align to TRBD1. In germline, CDR1 is MDHEN, CDR2 SYDVKM. With V trimmed by 5 bases and J by 3 bases, 2 bases remained unmatched. The CDR3 has 13 amino acids. CDR3 loop: CASSVTGDYGYTF. CDR3 in DNA: TGTGCCAGCAGTGTGACAGGGGACTATGGCTACACCTTC.

This clonotype turned up a few times. This sequence joins TRBV7-3 and TRBJ1-6; D not certain. The V gene's germline CDR1 is SGHTA and CDR2 FQGTGA. The CDR3 runs to 13 residues. V was cut by 5 bases and J by 5 bases, with 7 bases left in between. The CDR3 sequence is CASSRDNNSPLHF. The CDR3 DNA follows: TGTGCCAGCAGCCGTGACAATAATTCACCCCTCCACTTT.

The chain carries TRBV20-1 and TRBJ1-1; weak D call: TRBD1 (6 bases). Germline lookup yields CDR1 DFQATT and CDR2 SNEGSKA (reference sequence). V was cut by 6 bases and J by 2 bases, with 13 bases left in between. The CDR3 totals 13 residues. The CDR3 protein is CSAPGQTNTEAFF. The CDR3 coding sequence is TGCAGTGCGCCTGGACAGACTAACACTGAAGCTTTCTTT.

This clonotype appeared a few times. The chain combines TRBV20-1 with TRBJ1-4; weak D call: TRBD1 (6 bases). The CDR3 extends over 18 amino acids. The germline V gene encodes CDR1 DFQATT and CDR2 SNEGSKA (reference sequence). V was shortened by 1 base and J by 1 base, with 19 bases between the two germline ends. DNA of the CDR3: TGCAGTGCTAGAGGACGCCCCGGTCAGGGGATAACTAATGAAAAACTGTTTTTT. It yields the protein CSARGRPGQGITNEKLFF.

This clonotype showed up just a few times. The chain couples TRBV7-2 to TRBJ2-1; the match to TRBD1 covers 7 bases. Germline loops: CDR1 SGHTA, CDR2 FQGNSA. CDR3 length equals 14 residues. J gave up 10 bases and V 5 bases, and 11 bases lay outside the gene matches. The CDR3 bases are TGTGCCAGCAGCCCCGGACAGGCCTTGAGGGAGCAGTTCTTC. This encodes CASSPGQALREQFF.

Details on this clonotype: A much larger clone sits a single nucleotide away, making a read error possible. V usage is TRBV2 and J usage is TRBJ2-7; D may be TRBD2 (6 bases). Trimming removed 6 bases at V and 7 bases at J, with 16 bases between. Germline assignment: CDR1 SNHLY and CDR2 FYNNEI. The CDR3 sequence is 13 residues long. In DNA form, the CDR3 reads TGTGCCAGCAGCCGGGACTGGGGTGGGGAGCAGTACTTC. This gives the protein CASSRDWGGEQYF.

The chain employs TRBV5-1 and TRBJ2-1; TRBD1 matches at 7 bases. Germline CDR1 SGHRS, CDR2 YFSETQ. The CDR3 is 16 amino acids. With 2 bases clipped from V and 2 bases from J, the junction kept 7 bases outside the gene matches. CDR3: CASSFRFGTAYNEQFF. Written as DNA, the CDR3 is TGCGCCAGCAGCTTCCGATTCGGGACAGCCTACAATGAGCAGTTCTTC.

This clonotype was seen a few times. V usage is TRBV6-5 and J usage is TRBJ1-3; tentatively, D is TRBD1 (6 bases). The V gene's germline CDR1 is MNHEY and CDR2 SVGAGI. V was clipped by 5 bases and J by 1 base, with 15 bases between them. There are 16 residues in the CDR3. CDR3 DNA: TGTGCCAGCAGTCCAACAGGGCTCGGGTCTGGAAACACCATATATTTT. Translating it yields CASSPTGLGSGNTIYF.

The chain uses TRBV10-3 and TRBJ2-1, with D unclear. Germline CDR1 and CDR2: ENHRY and SYGVKD. The germline V and J ends were trimmed by 2 bases and 6 bases, with 8 bases remaining between them. This CDR3 is 13 amino acids long. The CDR3 protein is CAISEPRFNEQFF. In DNA form, the CDR3 reads TGTGCCATCAGTGAGCCTAGGTTCAATGAGCAGTTCTTC.

The chain joins TRBV5-1 to TRBJ2-5; D possibly corresponds to TRBD2 (6 bases). The CDR3 spans 15 residues. V shed 0 bases and J shed 7 bases, with 16 bases lying between them. CDR1 and CDR2 (germline): SGHRS, YFSETQ. The CDR3 sequence is CASSLEVSQAGTQYF. The CDR3 bases are TGCGCCAGCAGCTTGGAGGTTTCCCAAGCGGGGACCCAGTACTTC.

This clonotype has only a few counts. The V call is TRBV7-2, the J call TRBJ1-2; tentatively, D is TRBD1 (6 bases). The CDR3 spans 14 residues. The V end lost 5 bases, the J end lost 3 bases, and 13 bases lay between the germline ends. CDR1 and CDR2 (germline): SGHTA, FQGNSA. The CDR3 is CASSLDGGYYGYTF. The CDR3 DNA reads as TGTGCCAGCAGCCTCGACGGGGGCTACTATGGCTACACCTTC.

The genes are TRBV2 and TRBJ2-3; 12 nucleotides match TRBD1. CDR3 length: 15 residues. Trimming took 7 bases from V and 2 from J; bases not matched to a gene: 4. Germline V gene sequence: CDR1 SNHLY, CDR2 FYNNEI. The CDR3 region is CASTPGQGATDTQYF. CDR3 coding DNA: TGTGCCAGCACCCCGGGACAGGGGGCCACAGATACGCAGTATTTT.

This clonotype has only a few counts. The V gene is TRBV6-2 or TRBV6-3, the J gene TRBJ2-3; TRBD2 matches 10 bases. With 5 bases clipped from V and 2 bases from J, the junction kept 7 bases outside the gene matches. CDR1 and CDR2 from the germline V gene are MNHEY and SVGEGT. The CDR3 contains 16 residues. The CDR3 sequence: CASSSLAGAVTDTQYF. Written as DNA, the CDR3 is TGTGCCAGCAGTAGCCTAGCGGGGGCCGTCACAGATACGCAGTATTTT.

The V call is TRBV6-5, the J call TRBJ2-2, with a possible D match to TRBD1 (7 bases). The CDR3 has 15 residues. The germline V and J ends were trimmed by 2 bases and 3 bases, with 10 bases remaining between them. Per germline, CDR1 MNHEY and CDR2 SVGAGI. In DNA form, the CDR3 reads TGTGCCAGCAGTTACGGGGGGACAGACACCGGGGAGCTGTTTTTT. Amino acids: CASSYGGTDTGELFF.

The table lists this clonotype with a few counts. CDR3 protein: CASRWGTSLQETQYF. For the CDR3, the DNA is TGTGCCAGCAGGTGGGGGACTAGCCTACAAGAGACCCAGTACTTC. The V gene is TRBV7-2, the J gene TRBJ2-5, with 9 nucleotides matching TRBD2. V was pared by 6 bases and J by 2 bases, with 7 bases of the junction left unmatched. The CDR3 consists of 15 residues. Germline loops: CDR1 SGHTA, CDR2 FQGNSA.

This clonotype showed up many times. J is TRBJ2-7 and V is TRBV12-3 or TRBV12-4, with TRBD1 matching 8 bases. V trimming: 6 bases; J trimming: 4 bases; junction bases outside the gene matches: 8. The CDR3 has 14 amino acids. CDR3 DNA: TGTGCCAGCAGCCCGACAGGGGTGGGATACGAGCAGTACTTC. Translation gives CASSPTGVGYEQYF.